This T cell receptor beta chain was obtained from a study of long-term antiretroviral therapy in people with HIV. Broader study findings: Records did not include ART adherence, viral resistance or therapy changes. In the period from about 2004 to 2017, blood was collected, possibly under older ART regimens. Controls showed broader CDR3 length ranges than did the HIV repertoires.

Details on this clone: Its antigen is unknown.

V was trimmed by 0 bases and J by 0 bases, leaving 9 bases between them. This CDR3 is 16 amino acids long. Germline lookup yields CDR1 MGHRA and CDR2 YSYEKL. An immunoSEQ assay, version v3.0, was performed at survey level. Sequencing was performed with immunoSEQ multiplex PCR; in TCRdb, only in-frame clones are kept and a portion is missing. Of 15,000 to 20,000 clones listed, about 81% are singletons. The chain couples TRBV4-1 to TRBJ1-3; D gene ambiguous. This sample comprised unsorted PBMCs, obtained 0.3 years after starting antiretroviral therapy. This TCR came from a man younger than 30 with HIV. The CDR3 DNA is TGCGCCAGCAGCCAAGAAAGGGCCAACTCTGGAAACACCATATATTTT. Translating it yields CASSQERANSGNTIYF.